These 2 T cell receptor beta chains share one sample of origin, sequenced in a study of blood T cell repertoires in COVID-19 (dated by TCRdb to 2018 to 2020). Library creation used the immunoSEQ multiplex PCR assay. Drawn from immuneACCESS, this table holds only the in-frame rearrangements with V and J called that TCRdb kept. Clones are partly lost; checked studies trace under half to an unresolved V gene and leave the rest unexplained. Across this sample there are about 190,000 clones, with approximately 80% seen only once. Clones ranked in the top ten supply around 19% of the sample. Sequencing used peripheral blood. These receptors were collected from a human donor in a cohort sampled during active COVID-19.

The chain has TRBV6-1 and TRBJ2-5, with D possibly being TRBD2 (6 bases). The CDR3 extends over 15 amino acids. The germline V gene encodes CDR1 MNHNS and CDR2 SASEGT. Trimming left V 0 bases short and J 4 bases short, with 12 bases between. CDR3 DNA: TGTGCCAGCAGTGAAGCTCGGAGGGTTACAGAGACCCAGTACTTC. Protein: CASSEARRVTETQYF.

The genes are TRBV5-4 and TRBJ2-5; TRBD1 matches 8 bases. Per the germline V gene, CDR1 is SGHNT and CDR2 is YYREEE (reference sequence). There are 17 residues in the CDR3. The V segment lost 4 bases and the J segment 5 bases; nucleotides outside the gene matches: 16. The CDR3: CASSKNVRGPGRETQYF. In DNA, the CDR3 is TGTGCCAGCAGCAAGAACGTCAGGGGGCCGGGGAGGGAGACCCAGTACTTC.